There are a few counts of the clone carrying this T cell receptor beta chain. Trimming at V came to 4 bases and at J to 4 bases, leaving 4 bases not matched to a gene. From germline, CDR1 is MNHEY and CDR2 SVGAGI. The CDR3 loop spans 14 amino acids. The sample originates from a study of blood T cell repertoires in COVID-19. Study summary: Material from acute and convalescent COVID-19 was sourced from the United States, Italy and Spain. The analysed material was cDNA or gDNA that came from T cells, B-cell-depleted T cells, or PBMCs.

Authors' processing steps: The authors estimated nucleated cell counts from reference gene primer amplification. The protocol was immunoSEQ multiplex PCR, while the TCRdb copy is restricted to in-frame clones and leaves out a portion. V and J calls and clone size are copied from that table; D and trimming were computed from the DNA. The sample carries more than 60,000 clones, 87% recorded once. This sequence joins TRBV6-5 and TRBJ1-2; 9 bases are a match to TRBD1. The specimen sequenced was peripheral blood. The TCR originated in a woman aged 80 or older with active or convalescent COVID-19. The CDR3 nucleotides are TGTGCCAGCAGTTTCGGACAGGGGAGCTATGGCTACACCTTC. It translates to CASSFGQGSYGYTF.